This T cell receptor beta chain was obtained from a study of blood T cell repertoires in COVID-19. Looking at the study overall: Donors in the United States, Italy and Spain gave samples during acute or convalescent COVID-19. PBMCs, B-cell-depleted T cells, or T cells provided the cDNA or gDNA that made up the material.

How the authors handled the data: Reference gene primer amplification in the assay estimated nucleated cell counts. Assay used: immunoSEQ multiplex PCR; TCRdb lists only in-frame clones, some missing. V and J calls and clone size follow that table, whereas D and trimming were derived from the DNA. The repertoire holds tens of thousands of clones, with over 85% as singletons. This clone was observed once. CDR1 LGHDT and CDR2 YNNKEL come from the germline V gene (reference sequence). The CDR3 contains 12 residues. Trimming left V 6 bases short and J 6 bases short, with 9 bases between. The source material was peripheral blood. This chain uses TRBV3-1 (or the pseudogene TRBV3-2) with TRBJ2-1; D possibly corresponds to TRBD2 (5 bases). The receptor's source is a woman of 80 years or more with acute or convalescent COVID-19. CDR3 coding DNA: TGTGCCAGCAGGTCCGAGGGCAATGAGCAGTTCTTC. This encodes CASRSEGNEQFF.